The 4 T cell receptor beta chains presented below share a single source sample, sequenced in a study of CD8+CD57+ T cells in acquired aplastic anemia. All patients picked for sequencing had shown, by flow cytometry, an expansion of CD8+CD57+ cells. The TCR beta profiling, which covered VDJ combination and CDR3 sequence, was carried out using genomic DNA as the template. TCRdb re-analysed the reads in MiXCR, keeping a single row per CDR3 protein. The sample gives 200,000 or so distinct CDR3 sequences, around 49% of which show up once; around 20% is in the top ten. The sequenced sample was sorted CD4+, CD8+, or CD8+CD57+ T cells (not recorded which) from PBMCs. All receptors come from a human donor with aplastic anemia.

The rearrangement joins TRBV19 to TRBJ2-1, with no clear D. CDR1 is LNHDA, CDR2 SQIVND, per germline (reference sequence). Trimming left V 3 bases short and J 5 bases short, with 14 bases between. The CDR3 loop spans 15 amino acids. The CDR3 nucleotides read TGTGCCAGTAGTATTGGGGTTGGGGAAAACAATGAGCAGTTCTTC. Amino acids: CASSIGVGENNEQFF.

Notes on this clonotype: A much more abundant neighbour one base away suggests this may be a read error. In nucleotides, the CDR3 is TGCGCCAGCAGCTTGAATGTTGGAAACACCATGTATTTT. The encoded protein is CASSLNVGNTMYF. The gene calls are TRBV5-1 and TRBJ1-3, with D unresolved. CDR3 size: 13 residues. The V gene's germline CDR1 is SGHRS and CDR2 YFSETQ.

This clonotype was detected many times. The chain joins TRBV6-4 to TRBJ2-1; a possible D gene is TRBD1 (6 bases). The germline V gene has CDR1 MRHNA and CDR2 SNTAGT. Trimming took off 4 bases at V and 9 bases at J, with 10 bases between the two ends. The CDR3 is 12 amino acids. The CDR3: CASSVQGGEQFF. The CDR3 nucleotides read TGTGCCAGCAGTGTTCAAGGGGGTGAGCAGTTCTTC.

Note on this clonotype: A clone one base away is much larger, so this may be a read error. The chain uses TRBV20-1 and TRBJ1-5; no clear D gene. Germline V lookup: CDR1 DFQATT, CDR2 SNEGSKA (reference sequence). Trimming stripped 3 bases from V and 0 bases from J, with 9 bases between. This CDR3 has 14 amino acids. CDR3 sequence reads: CSARRPLSNQPQHF. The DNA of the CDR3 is TGCAGTGCTAGGAGGCCCCTTAGCAATCAGCCCCAGCATTTT.